Included here is one T cell receptor (beta chain) sequence, with context. Its antigen is still unknown. Germline loops: CDR1 MNHEY, CDR2 SMNVEV (reference sequence). This CDR3 spans 13 amino acids. V dropped 7 bases and J dropped 4 bases, with 10 bases sitting between them. This sample stems from a study of shared clonotypes between healthy human individuals. General study findings and limits: What rarefaction showed was incomplete sorted-subset sequencing despite large depth. Memory subsets had estimated richness that was generally smaller than that of naive subsets.

Method: immunoSEQ multiplex PCR; TCRdb's copy keeps in-frame clones and lacks some. The table records around 2.5 million clones, approximately 94% of them present only once. The clonotype was recovered from a man aged 18-30 years in good health. Some clones in this sample may be carry-over from other donors' samples. The gene calls are TRBV27 and TRBJ1-4, with D hard to call. The sequencing sample was made of naive CD4+ T cells from PBMCs. Noted subset: CD45RA+ positively selected. The CDR3 nucleotides are TGTGCCAGCACTTCGGGGTTTAATGAAAAACTGTTTTTT. It translates to CASTSGFNEKLFF. Looking up the rest from reference TRBV27 and TRBJ1-4 gives the full variable domain: EAQVTQNPRYLITVTGKKLTVTCSQNMNHEYMSWYRQDPGLGLRQIYYSMNVEVTDKGDVPEGYKVSRKEKRNFPLILESPSPNQTSLYFCASTSGFNEKLFFGSGTQLSVL.